This TCR beta chain was observed in a study of blood T cells in healthy people across ages. General study points: Strong correlation was found linking TCR beta diversity to naive T cell percentage.

In this sample, this clonotype turned up a few times. Its specificity is unknown. Primers used in a second PCR of roughly 7 to 11 cycles were a sample-barcoded 5' primer and a J-beta primer mix. Every cDNA molecule bore a tag from a template-switch adaptor containing 12 random nucleotides. TCRdb redid the calling of the 5' RACE reads with MiXCR, one entry per CDR3 protein. The sample lists over 450,000 distinct CDR3 sequences, about 24% occurring once. Healthy individuals of Caucasian origin from Russia, aged about 6 to 100, served as donors. These data were likewise used in another study, on T cells of mothers and their children.

The clonotype comes from a boy between 10 and 17 years old in good health. Sequences were obtained from blood.

This chain's CDR3 is CASSATGTTYEQYF. The CDR3 region has the DNA TGTGCCAGCAGCGCCACAGGGACTACCTACGAGCAGTACTTC. The chain couples TRBV25-1 to TRBJ2-1; possibly TRBD2 for D (7 bases). The better agreement between TRBJ2-7 and the DNA end casts doubt on the J call. The germline V gene has CDR1 MGHDK and CDR2 SYGVNS. The CDR3 is 14 residues long.